Detailed here is one TCR beta chain. Its antigen is undetermined. Assay: immunoSEQ multiplex PCR; the TCRdb copy retains only in-frame clones and omits some. This repertoire shows more than 45,000 clones, less than 85% found once; its top ten account for around 2.1%. Germline V CDR1 and CDR2: SGHDN, FVKESK. Trimming removed 0 bases from V and 2 bases from J, with 8 bases in between. The CDR3 is 15 amino acids. This sample is part of a study of lymphopenia after photon versus proton radiotherapy. Study-level results: Proton therapy kept repertoires fairly stable, unlike photons, which gained effector/memory cells. Oligoclonal CD8+ Temra expansion after nadir drove photon patients' diversity drop. A bigger post-nadir fall in TCR diversity correlated inversely with survival time in deceased patients. Better survival with proton therapy was suggested as possible, not demonstrated.

The sample consisted of peripheral blood, taken from a patient treated with proton-based radiotherapy. The chain has TRBV14 and TRBJ2-1; D is perhaps TRBD1 (5 bases). This clonotype was obtained from a man aged 60 to 69 with pancreatic cancer. CDR3 loop: CASSQERQPYNEQFF. CDR3 DNA: TGTGCCAGCAGCCAAGAAAGACAGCCCTACAATGAGCAGTTCTTC.